The 30 T cell receptor beta chains below were found in one sample sequenced in a study of human T cells and chemical hapten exposure (dated by TCRdb to the early 2020s). The sample's time point label, in plain terms: pre-sensitization, week 0. Read against the paper, the sample's treatment or condition label means: therapeutic diphenylcyclopropenone sensitization with weekly scalp DPC. Library creation used RACE. Sequenced on a NextSeq 500. Using fastp trimming at Q25 and MiXCR clonotype assembly, TCRdb reanalyzed the public sequencing data and kept in-frame beta chains. Each entry is one CDR3 protein sequence, shown with its most common DNA and genes. This sample gives more than 300,000 distinct CDR3 sequences in total; about 5.4% of them show up just once. The biggest ten clones account for about 8.2% of the sample. Here the sequenced sample was whole blood, taken in connection with sensitization to the hapten diphenylcyclopropenone (DPC). These receptors were obtained from a woman aged 18-29 years with alopecia areata. Some clones in this sample may be carry-over from other donors' samples.

This clonotype was picked up a small number of times. The chain carries TRBV13 and TRBJ2-3, with TRBD2 matching 8 bases. Germline V CDR1 and CDR2: PRHDT, FYEKMQ (reference sequence). This CDR3 region has 20 residues. J lost 8 bases, V lost 1 base, and 23 bases had no gene match. The CDR3 sequence is CASSLEGYGGRLAYNGTQYF. The CDR3 nucleotides read TGTGCCAGCAGCTTAGAGGGCTATGGCGGGAGGCTCGCTTATAATGGTACGCAGTATTTT.

This chain uses TRBV28 with TRBJ1-2, with D possibly TRBD1 on 5 matching bases. This CDR3 comprises 14 residues. V lost 1 base, J lost 3 bases, and 9 bases lay in between. From germline, CDR1 is MDHEN and CDR2 SYDVKM. This CDR3 reads CASSLLSRDYGYTF. The CDR3 DNA reads as TGTGCCAGCAGTTTATTGTCCAGGGACTATGGCTACACCTTC.

This clonotype was picked up many times. This chain links TRBV28 with TRBJ1-3, with 9 bases matching TRBD1. The CDR3 is 16 residues long. V lost 1 base, J lost 1 base, and 2 bases stayed unmatched. Germline CDR1 is MDHEN and CDR2 is SYDVKM. The CDR3 nucleotides are TGTGCCAGCAGTTTATCAGGGACAGGGTCTGGAAACACCATATATTTT. It is translated as CASSLSGTGSGNTIYF.

Many counts were recorded for this clonotype. The V gene is TRBV7-9, the J gene TRBJ1-6; 10 bases line up with TRBD1. Germline CDR1 reads SEHNR; CDR2 reads FQNEAQ (reference sequence). The CDR3 has 15 amino acids. The V and J ends lost 1 base and 9 bases, in that order; junction bases with no gene match: 3. The CDR3 bases are TGTGCCAGCAGCTTAGAGGGGACAGGGGTTTCACCCCTCCACTTT. This sequence encodes CASSLEGTGVSPLHF.

This clonotype has more than one count but fewer than ten. This chain connects TRBV3-1 to TRBJ2-3, with 8 nucleotides matching TRBD2. With V trimmed by 0 bases and J by 0 bases, 8 bases remained unmatched. The CDR3 sequence is 18 residues long. Germline V gene lookup returns CDR1 LGHDT and CDR2 YNNKEL (reference sequence). CDR3 bases: TGTGCCAGCAGCCAAGATCCCCGGGAGGGCGTGAGCACAGATACGCAGTATTTT. Protein sequence: CASSQDPREGVSTDTQYF.

This clonotype was observed many times. The chain carries TRBV5-6 and TRBJ1-1; D call uncertain. In germline, CDR1 is SGHDT, CDR2 YYEEEE. There are 14 residues in the CDR3. Trimming removed 6 bases from V and 3 bases from J, with 15 bases in between. CDR3 in DNA: TGTGCCAGCATGTCAAACTCCTGGGACACTGAAGCTTTCTTT. It is translated as CASMSNSWDTEAFF. The whole variable domain, filled in from reference TRBV5-6 and TRBJ1-1, reads DAGVTQSPTHLIKTRGQQVTLRCSPKSGHDTVSWYQQALGQGPQFIFQYYEEEERQRGNFPDRFSGHQFPNYSSELNVNALLLGDSALYLCASMSNSWDTEAFFGQGTRLTVV.

In this sample, this clonotype turned up many times. The V gene is TRBV12-3 or TRBV12-4, the J gene TRBJ2-2, with TRBD1 matching over 8 bases. The CDR3 contains 15 residues. The trim removed 3 bases at V and 6 bases at J, leaving 6 bases unmatched. CDR3 in amino acids: CASSFGTGLSGELFF. CDR3 in DNA: TGTGCCAGCAGTTTTGGGACAGGTTTGTCCGGGGAGCTGTTTTTT.

This clonotype was detected ten times or more. This chain connects TRBV7-9 to TRBJ1-2; D not certain. Germline V gene data show CDR1 as SEHNR and CDR2 as FQNEAQ (reference sequence). V was shortened by 5 bases and J by 1 base, with 8 bases between the two germline ends. This CDR3 has 13 amino acids. Written as DNA, the CDR3 is TGTGCCAGCAGCCCAATGGTTAACTATGGCTACACCTTC. Translated: CASSPMVNYGYTF. Complete variable domain (other parts from reference TRBV7-9 and TRBJ1-2): DTGVSQNPRHKITKRGQNVTFRCDPISEHNRLYWYRQTLGQGPEFLTYFQNEAQLEKSRLLSDRFSAERPKGSFSTLEIQRTEQGDSAMYLCASSPMVNYGYTFGSGTRLTVV.

With regard to this clonotype: A read error may explain this, as a much larger clone is one base away. The V and J genes are TRBV7-6 and TRBJ2-1; D not resolved. Per the germline V gene, CDR1 is SGHVS and CDR2 is FNYEAQ. This CDR3 is built from 11 residues. The CDR3 DNA is TGTGCCTGCAGCCCTATTGGTGAGCAGTTCTTC. Protein: CACSPIGEQFF.

Points on this clonotype: An end of the junction differs from the germline gene, which may be a read error. The chain joins TRBV6-6 to TRBJ2-3; 9 bases line up with TRBD2. Germline CDR1 and CDR2: MNHNY and SVGAGI (reference sequence). The CDR3 length is 15 residues. Here the CDR3 DNA reads TGTCCCAGCAGTCATATAGGGACTAGCCCAGATACGCAGTATTTT. It specifies CPSSHIGTSPDTQYF.

There are many counts of this clonotype. At one end the junction does not follow the germline gene, possibly because of a read error. The rearrangement joins TRBV7-7 to TRBJ2-3, with 14 bases lining up with TRBD2. CDR1 is SSHAT, CDR2 FNYEAQ, per germline (reference sequence). The CDR3 has 15 amino acids. CDR3 DNA sequence: TGTGCTAGCAGCCCGGGACTAGCGGGGGCAGATACGCAGTATTTT. Translating it yields CASSPGLAGADTQYF.

This clonotype was counted at least ten times. This sequence joins TRBV6-2 or TRBV6-3 and TRBJ2-3; 10 bases fit TRBD2. Germline CDR1 and CDR2: MNHEY and SVGEGT. The V segment lost 4 bases and the J segment 1 base; nucleotides outside the gene matches: 2. The CDR3 is 15 residues long. In DNA form, the CDR3 reads TGTGCCAGCAGTTTCACTAGCGGGGGCACAGATACGCAGTATTTT. Translation gives CASSFTSGGTDTQYF.

Many counts were recorded for this clonotype. The chain carries TRBV5-4 and TRBJ1-1, with 7 bases that match TRBD1. Germline CDR1 reads SGHNT; CDR2 reads YYREEE (reference sequence). This CDR3 has 13 residues. With V trimmed by 4 bases and J by 5 bases, 5 bases remained unmatched. CDR3 sequence: CASSIDRATEAFF. The CDR3 DNA reads as TGTGCCAGCAGCATAGACAGGGCGACTGAAGCTTTCTTT.

In this sample, this clonotype turned up many times. The gene calls are TRBV3-1 and TRBJ1-3; D may be TRBD1 (5 bases). The CDR3 covers 15 residues. Trimming cost V 4 bases and J 3 bases, with 13 bases left between them. Germline CDR1 LGHDT, CDR2 YNNKEL (reference sequence). CDR3: CASSPQGEGGNTIYF. The CDR3 coding sequence is TGTGCCAGCAGCCCGCAGGGCGAAGGTGGAAACACCATATATTTT.

This clonotype was found a few times. The chain carries TRBV5-1 and TRBJ2-1; TRBD2 aligns across 8 bases. The length of the CDR3 is 14 residues. The germline V gene has CDR1 SGHRS and CDR2 YFSETQ. Trimming cost V 4 bases and J 7 bases; bases outside gene matches: 7. CDR3 sequence: CASSPGGQLNEQFF. The CDR3 bases are TGCGCCAGCAGCCCGGGGGGGCAGCTAAATGAGCAGTTCTTC.

The gene calls are TRBV11-2 and TRBJ2-7; D perhaps matches TRBD2 (6 bases). V was cut by 2 bases and J by 7 bases, with 15 bases left in between. The V gene's germline CDR1 is SGHAT and CDR2 FQNNGV. The CDR3 loop spans 14 amino acids. The CDR3 bases are TGTGCCAGCAGCTTAATCCGGGGGTCGGGAGAGCAGTACTTC. Translating it yields CASSLIRGSGEQYF.

Ten or more counts support this clonotype. The chain joins TRBV3-1 to TRBJ1-5; D call uncertain. CDR1 LGHDT and CDR2 YNNKEL come from the germline V gene (reference sequence). This CDR3 region has 13 residues. V shed 0 bases and J shed 7 bases, with 7 bases lying between them. The CDR3 is CASSQDLKQPQHF. DNA for the CDR3: TGTGCCAGCAGCCAAGATCTAAAGCAGCCCCAGCATTTT. The variable domain in full, completed from reference TRBV3-1 and TRBJ1-5, reads DTAVSQTPKYLVTQMGNDKSIKCEQNLGHDTMYWYKQDSKKFLKIMFSYNNKELIINETVPNRFSPKSPDKAHLNLHINSLELGDSAVYFCASSQDLKQPQHFGDGTRLSIL.

The rearrangement links TRBV13 to TRBJ2-3; D is unclear. The germline CDR1 and CDR2 sequences are PRHDT and FYEKMQ (reference sequence). This CDR3 spans 14 amino acids. V lost 8 bases and J lost 2, with 14 bases in between. The CDR3: CASSVRRPTDTQYF. The CDR3 DNA follows: TGTGCCAGCTCCGTGAGGCGGCCCACAGATACGCAGTATTTT. Drawing the rest from reference TRBV13 and TRBJ2-3, the complete variable domain is AAGVIQSPRHLIKEKRETATLKCYPIPRHDTVYWYQQGPGQDPQFLISFYEKMQSDKGSIPDRFSAQQFSDYHSELNMSSLELGDSALYFCASSVRRPTDTQYFGPGTRLTVL.

Ten or more counts support this clonotype. V is TRBV5-1 and J is TRBJ2-3, with 8 bases aligning to TRBD2. Per germline, CDR1 SGHRS and CDR2 YFSETQ. Germline trimming cut 4 bases from V and 6 bases from J; bases unmatched to any gene: 7. The CDR3 runs 14 residues. The CDR3 protein is CASSRDVAGDTQYF. In DNA, the CDR3 is TGCGCCAGCAGCAGGGACGTAGCGGGGGATACGCAGTATTTT.

The rearrangement links TRBV18 to TRBJ1-3; D perhaps matches TRBD1 (5 bases). The germline V and J ends were trimmed by 3 bases and 2 bases, with 8 bases remaining between them. This CDR3 spans 14 amino acids. Per the germline V gene, CDR1 is KGHSH and CDR2 is LQKENI. CDR3 residues: CASSPLTAGNTIYF. CDR3 DNA: TGTGCCAGCTCACCCTTGACAGCTGGAAACACCATATATTTT.

This clonotype was counted ten times or more. The CDR3 DNA reads TGCGCCAGCAGCCAAGATGACAGGGACGACATTCAGTACTTC. It translates to CASSQDDRDDIQYF. The chain combines TRBV4-3 with TRBJ2-4; 7 nucleotides match TRBD1. V shed 0 bases, J shed 8 bases, and the junction held 4 bases outside the gene matches. CDR3 length: 14 residues. Looked up from germline, CDR1 is LGHNA and CDR2 is YSLEER.

This clonotype was recorded at least ten times. The chain is built from TRBV7-9 and TRBJ1-3; no clear D gene. Germline lookup yields CDR1 SEHNR and CDR2 FQNEAQ (reference sequence). The CDR3 sequence is 13 residues long. Trimming took off 7 bases at V and 5 bases at J, with 12 bases between the two ends. The chain's CDR3 is CASIGVARNTIYF. The CDR3 DNA sequence: TGTGCCAGCATCGGGGTAGCAAGAAACACCATATATTTT.

The chain employs TRBV7-9 and TRBJ2-1, with D tentatively TRBD2 (5 bases). This CDR3 comprises 15 residues. Trimming cost V 2 bases and J 5 bases, with 13 bases left between them. Per the germline V gene, CDR1 is SEHNR and CDR2 is FQNEAQ (reference sequence). The CDR3 nucleotides read TGTGCCAGCAGCTTATCCATTAGCGAGCACAATGAGCAGTTCTTC. It encodes CASSLSISEHNEQFF.

This clonotype was found many times. As DNA, the CDR3 is TGTGCCAGCAGCTTCTCAGGGGACCTCAATCAGCCCCAGCATTTT. Its protein product is CASSFSGDLNQPQHF. The genes are TRBV5-4 and TRBJ1-5; D possibly corresponds to TRBD1 (6 bases). The CDR3 spans 15 residues. The V gene lost 2 bases and the J gene lost 3 bases, with 12 bases spanning the gap. Germline lookup yields CDR1 SGHNT and CDR2 YYREEE (reference sequence).

This clonotype was detected ten times or more. The chain joins TRBV5-1 to TRBJ2-2, with D uncertain. Germline-derived CDR1 and CDR2 are SGHRS and YFSETQ. This CDR3 comprises 14 residues. The V and J ends lost 4 bases and 4 bases respectively, with 11 bases between them. As DNA, the CDR3 is TGCGCCAGCAGCCCGGACGGTTCCACCGGGGAGCTGTTTTTT. Its protein product is CASSPDGSTGELFF.

Only a few counts were recorded for this clonotype. This rearrangement joins TRBV5-6 to TRBJ1-1; possibly TRBD1 for D (5 bases). The CDR3 extends over 15 amino acids. V dropped 4 bases and J dropped 1 base, with 14 bases sitting between them. Germline lookup yields CDR1 SGHDT and CDR2 YYEEEE. Here the CDR3 reads CASSQGAGRNTEAFF. CDR3 nucleotides: TGTGCCAGCAGCCAGGGTGCGGGGAGGAACACTGAAGCTTTCTTT.

This clonotype was counted many times. The V gene is TRBV29-1, the J gene TRBJ2-7; D is perhaps TRBD2 (5 bases). The CDR3 has 12 residues. Germline assignment: CDR1 SQVTM and CDR2 ANQGSEA. Trimming removed 6 bases from V and 3 bases from J, with 12 bases in between. The CDR3 reads CSVGLGSYEQYF. CDR3 coding DNA: TGCAGCGTGGGTTTGGGGAGCTACGAGCAGTACTTC.

This sequence joins TRBV10-3 and TRBJ1-1; unclear D gene. Deletions cut 1 base from V and 7 bases from J, with 13 bases between. Germline V gives CDR1 ENHRY, CDR2 SYGVKD. The CDR3 totals 14 residues. CDR3 coding DNA: TGTGCCATCAGTGAGTTCGTGGGCAGCAATGAAGCTTTCTTT. Its protein product is CAISEFVGSNEAFF.

This clonotype appeared many times. The chain recombines TRBV3-1 with TRBJ2-7; TRBD1 matches 7 bases. V lost 0 bases and J lost 5; bases outside the gene matches: 10. Germline V gives CDR1 LGHDT, CDR2 YNNKEL (reference sequence). The CDR3 loop spans 16 amino acids. In DNA form, the CDR3 reads TGTGCCAGCAGCCAAGATGGGAGACAGGGTTCCAACGAGCAGTACTTC. It encodes CASSQDGRQGSNEQYF.

V usage is TRBV6-5 and J usage is TRBJ2-1; possibly TRBD1 for D (5 bases). There are 11 residues in the CDR3. Trimming left V 5 bases short and J 9 bases short, with 8 bases between. Germline values: CDR1 MNHEY, CDR2 SVGAGI. CDR3 region: CASSRGGEQFF. The CDR3 DNA sequence: TGTGCCAGCAGTAGGGGCGGTGAGCAGTTCTTC.